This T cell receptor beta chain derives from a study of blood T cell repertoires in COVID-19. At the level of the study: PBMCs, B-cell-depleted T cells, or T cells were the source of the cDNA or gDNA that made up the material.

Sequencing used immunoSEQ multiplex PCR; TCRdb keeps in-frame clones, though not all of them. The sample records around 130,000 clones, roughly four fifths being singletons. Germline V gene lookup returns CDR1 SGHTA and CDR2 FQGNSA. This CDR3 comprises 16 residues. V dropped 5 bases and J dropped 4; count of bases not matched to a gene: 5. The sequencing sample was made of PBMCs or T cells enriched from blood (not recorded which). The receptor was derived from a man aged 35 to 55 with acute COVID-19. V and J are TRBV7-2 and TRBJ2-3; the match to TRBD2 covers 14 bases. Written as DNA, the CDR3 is TGTGCCAGCAGCGACCGACTAGCGGGAGGGCCAGATACGCAGTATTTT. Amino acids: CASSDRLAGGPDTQYF. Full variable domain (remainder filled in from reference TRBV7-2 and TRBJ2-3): GAGVSQSPSNKVTEKGKDVELRCDPISGHTALYWYRQSLGQGLEFLIYFQGNSAPDKSGLPSDRFSAERTGGSVSTLTIQRTQQEDSAVYLCASSDRLAGGPDTQYFGPGTRLTVL.